This entry lists 14 T cell receptor beta chains sequenced from one sample in a study of T cell repertoires in cytomegalovirus infection. From the reads, TCRdb called clonotypes with MiXCR, one entry per CDR3 protein. The sample carries about 770,000 distinct CDR3 sequences, 29% recorded once. These receptors lack a known antigen. The material sequenced was cultured CD8+ T cells from PBMCs, taken from culture after CMV antigen stimulation. The receptors come from a human donor in good health (CMV status not recorded). Some clones in this sample may be carry-over from other donors' samples.

This clonotype has more than one count but fewer than ten. V and J are TRBV27 and TRBJ1-2; no clear D gene. From germline, CDR1 is MNHEY and CDR2 SMNVEV (reference sequence). V lost 2 bases, J lost 8 bases, and 18 bases lay in between. The CDR3 is 15 residues long. CDR3 sequence: CASSLTQPHLSGYTF. For the CDR3, the DNA is TGTGCCAGCAGTTTAACCCAGCCCCACTTAAGCGGCTACACCTTC.

This clonotype came up a few times. The rearrangement uses TRBV2 and TRBJ2-7, with D maybe TRBD1 (6 bases). Germline V gene lookup returns CDR1 SNHLY and CDR2 FYNNEI. Trimming stripped 9 bases from V and 4 bases from J, with 22 bases between. The CDR3 sequence is 15 residues long. The CDR3 reads CASQGYGTPIYEQYF. The CDR3 DNA reads as TGTGCCAGTCAAGGTTACGGGACACCCATATACGAGCAGTACTTC. The full variable domain, completed using reference TRBV2 and TRBJ2-7, is EPEVTQTPSHQVTQMGQEVILRCVPISNHLYFYWYRQILGQKVEFLVSFYNNEISEKSEIFDDQFSVERPDGSNFTLKIRSTKLEDSAMYFCASQGYGTPIYEQYFGPGTRLTVT.

This clonotype occurred a few times. The genes are TRBV2 and TRBJ1-2; D possibly corresponds to TRBD1 (5 bases). V shed 4 bases and J shed 4 bases, with 13 bases lying between them. Germline values: CDR1 SNHLY, CDR2 FYNNEI. The CDR3 totals 14 residues. DNA of the CDR3: TGTGCCAGCAGTGGTGGCAGGGTAGGCTATGGCTACACCTTC. Amino acids: CASSGGRVGYGYTF.

The chain couples TRBV6-1 to TRBJ1-1; D remains unclear. CDR3 size: 11 residues. Germline V gene lookup returns CDR1 MNHNS and CDR2 SASEGT. Trimming removed 8 bases from V and 5 bases from J, with 9 bases in between. Here the CDR3 DNA reads TGTGCCAGCCCTGCGTGGACTGAAGCTTTCTTT. Translated, it gives CASPAWTEAFF.

In its sample, this clonotype was seen many times. The genes are TRBV7-8 and TRBJ2-5; the D is unclear. Trimming took off 6 bases at V and 4 bases at J, with 15 bases between the two ends. Germline V CDR1 and CDR2: SGHVS, FQNEAQ. This CDR3 comprises 14 residues. CDR3 region: CASSEAEEGETQYF. CDR3 nucleotide sequence: TGTGCCAGCAGTGAGGCGGAAGAAGGAGAGACCCAGTACTTC.

Only one count was recorded for this clonotype. This chain joins TRBV4-3 and TRBJ2-5, with D perhaps matching TRBD2 (5 bases). Germline loops: CDR1 LGHNA, CDR2 YSLEER. With 1 base removed from V and 7 bases from J, the gap between germline ends came to 16 bases. The CDR3 has 15 residues. The CDR3 DNA follows: TGCGCCAGCAGCCAAGTGTTTGGGGTCGAGGGGACCCAGTACTTC. Protein product: CASSQVFGVEGTQYF.

The rearrangement links TRBV29-1 to TRBJ2-7; 8 nucleotides line up with TRBD1. The CDR3 consists of 15 residues. V shed 0 bases, J shed 2 bases, and the junction held 6 bases outside the gene matches. Germline V gives CDR1 SQVTM, CDR2 ANQGSEA. The CDR3 coding sequence is TGCAGCGTTGAAGACGGGGACAGGCCAGCCTACGAGCAGTACTTC. Its protein is CSVEDGDRPAYEQYF.

The chain links TRBV6-5 to TRBJ2-3; TRBD2 matches 9 bases. The CDR3 contains 14 residues. Germline lookup yields CDR1 MNHEY and CDR2 SVGAGI. J lost 3 bases, V lost 10 bases, and 8 bases had no gene match. The CDR3 is CATSRLAGTDTQYF. The DNA for the CDR3 is TGTGCCACCTCACGGCTAGCGGGGACAGATACGCAGTATTTT.

This clonotype was seen a handful of times. The chain couples TRBV20-1 to TRBJ2-1, with TRBD2 identical over 10 bases. V lost 7 bases and J lost 7; bases outside the gene matches: 13. CDR1 is DFQATT, CDR2 SNEGSKA, per germline (reference sequence). This CDR3 has 15 residues. As DNA, the CDR3 is TGCAGTGTCCCGGGGTGGCCTAGCGGGGGAAATGAGCAGTTCTTC. Protein sequence: CSVPGWPSGGNEQFF.

This clonotype was counted many times. The chain joins TRBV7-9 to TRBJ2-1; 10 bases match TRBD1. Germline CDR1 reads SEHNR; CDR2 reads FQNEAQ (reference sequence). The CDR3 is made up of 16 amino acids. Trimming took 5 bases from V and 5 from J; bases not matched to a gene: 9. The CDR3 sequence is CASSGDRGPENNEQFF. In DNA, the CDR3 is TGTGCCAGCAGCGGAGACAGGGGGCCAGAGAACAATGAGCAGTTCTTC.

The chain is built from TRBV7-9 and TRBJ2-5, with 8 nucleotides matching TRBD1. CDR3 size: 15 residues. The trim removed 1 base at V and 5 bases at J, leaving 6 bases unmatched. Germline V gene sequence: CDR1 SEHNR, CDR2 FQNEAQ (reference sequence). This chain's CDR3 is CASSLEQGVGETQYF. CDR3 sequence (DNA): TGTGCCAGCAGCTTAGAACAGGGGGTCGGGGAGACCCAGTACTTC.

The chain recombines TRBV7-8 with TRBJ2-1; D might be TRBD1 or TRBD2, each matching 6 bases. Trimming cost V 6 bases and J 4 bases, with 16 bases left between them. This CDR3 spans 15 amino acids. Germline values: CDR1 SGHVS, CDR2 FQNEAQ. CDR3 bases: TGTGCCAGCAGTCGCTATACGGGGGCTTACAATGAGCAGTTCTTC. Its translation is CASSRYTGAYNEQFF. The variable domain in full, with the rest retrieved from reference TRBV7-8 and TRBJ2-1, is GAGVSQSPRYKVAKRGQDVALRCDPISGHVSLFWYQQALGQGPEFLTYFQNEAQLDKSGLPSDRFFAERPEGSVSTLKIQRTQQEDSAVYLCASSRYTGAYNEQFFGPGTRLTVL.

The V call is TRBV12-3 or TRBV12-4, the J call TRBJ1-1, with D perhaps matching TRBD1 (5 bases). The V end was cut by 6 bases, the J end by 1 base, with 12 bases between. This CDR3 has 14 amino acids. This CDR3 reads CASRIADRNTEAFF. The CDR3 DNA follows: TGTGCCAGCAGAATCGCCGACAGGAACACTGAAGCTTTCTTT.

Only a few counts were recorded for this clonotype. This sequence joins TRBV7-8 and TRBJ1-2; D call uncertain. The V and J ends lost 4 bases and 6 bases respectively, with 24 bases between them. Germline CDR1 is SGHVS and CDR2 is FQNEAQ. This CDR3 spans 17 amino acids. The CDR3 DNA reads as TGTGCCAGCAGCTCTTCGACAAGATCCTCCCTATTCGATGGCTACACCTTC. This translates into CASSSSTRSSLFDGYTF.